This record looks at one T cell receptor (beta chain) sequence and its context. Its target is unknown. Germline lookup yields CDR1 MNHEY and CDR2 SVGAGI. This CDR3 has 13 residues. The germline V and J ends were trimmed by 6 bases and 2 bases, with 5 bases remaining between them. Reverse transcription of all isolated RNA meant that expressed TCRB transcripts were sequenced. Clones were read by immunoSEQ multiplex PCR, and TCRdb kept only the in-frame ones, dropping some. The table lists some 660,000 clones, about 14% of them singletons, with around 0.04% in the top ten. These data belong to a study of beta chain features in type 1 diabetes. Study conclusions and caveats: A moderate, significant TCRB CDR3 shortening appeared in type 1 diabetes across four CD4+ subsets.

The clonotype comes from a man aged 18 to 35 with type 1 diabetes. The rearrangement joins TRBV6-5 to TRBJ2-6; D is uncertain. Material for sequencing was naive CD4+ T cells from blood. CDR3 sequence reads: CASRPTGANVLTF. The CDR3 DNA reads TGTGCCAGCAGGCCCACTGGGGCCAACGTCCTGACTTTC.